This T cell receptor (beta chain) was sequenced for a study of blood T cell repertoires in COVID-19. Using immunoSEQ multiplex PCR, the repertoire was profiled, and TCRdb retains in-frame clones only, with some absent. The sample lists 200,000 to 250,000 clones, around 90% occurring once. The CDR3 covers 16 residues. Germline CDR1 is LGHDT and CDR2 is YNNKEL (reference sequence). Trimming pared 0 bases from V and 6 bases from J, leaving 12 bases between. The sequenced material came from PBMCs or T cells enriched from blood (not recorded which). The V call is TRBV3-1 (or the pseudogene TRBV3-2), the J call TRBJ1-6, with TRBD1 as a possible D gene (5 bases). The TCR sequence derives from a woman between 25 and 40 years old who had been exposed to COVID-19. For the CDR3, the DNA is TGTGCCAGCAGCCAAGATGAGCCAGGGATTAATTCACCCCTCCACTTT. Protein product: CASSQDEPGINSPLHF.